These 7 T cell receptor beta chains originate from one sample sequenced in a study of T cells in tuberculosis (dated by TCRdb to the late 2010s). Per the publication, the time point label means: new active TB diagnosis, blood taken before or within 7 days of starting treatment. Library prep was done by the immunoSEQ multiplex PCR assay. This is the immuneACCESS table as TCRdb keeps it, with only in-frame sequences that have V and J called. A part of the clones is gone; compared with another copy, unresolved V genes explain less than half, and the rest is unexplained. This sample lists roughly 35,000 clones; roughly 94% were detected once. Together, the top ten hold 6.5% to 8.5% of the sample. Sequenced here: PBMCs, sampled at tuberculosis diagnosis. The receptors come from an adult with tuberculosis. Some clones in this sample may be carry-over from other donors' samples.

The chain is built from TRBV11-2 and TRBJ2-7; D is perhaps TRBD1 (7 bases). The CDR3 is 12 amino acids. Germline V gene data show CDR1 as SGHAT and CDR2 as FQNNGV. V was pared by 4 bases and J by 7 bases, with 11 bases between. The CDR3 loop is CASSSQGGEQYF. The DNA of the CDR3 is TGTGCCAGCAGCTCTCAGGGGGGTGAGCAGTACTTC.

V gene TRBV11-3 combines with J gene TRBJ2-3; D might be TRBD2 (5 bases). CDR3 length: 15 amino acids. Germline assignment: CDR1 SGHNT and CDR2 YENEEA. V lost 0 bases to trimming and J lost 4 bases, with 11 bases between them. CDR3 sequence: CASSLDTRAADTQYF. CDR3 in DNA: TGTGCCAGCAGCTTAGATACTAGGGCAGCAGATACGCAGTATTTT.

In its sample, this clone was seen a few times. The chain combines TRBV4-2 with TRBJ2-3, with D perhaps matching TRBD2 (6 bases). Between the trimmed V and J ends, which lost 5 bases and 4 bases, there was a span of 19 bases. The CDR3 spans 16 residues. Germline V gives CDR1 LGHNA, CDR2 YNFKEQ. The CDR3 spells CASSSPPAGGPDTQYF. The CDR3 DNA reads TGTGCCAGCAGCTCGCCCCCAGCGGGTGGTCCAGATACGCAGTATTTT.

This rearrangement joins TRBV6-1 to TRBJ2-3; TRBD1 aligns across 9 bases. V was clipped by 4 bases and J by 6 bases; unmatched bases: 8. CDR1 and CDR2 (germline): MNHNS, SASEGT. The CDR3 loop spans 15 amino acids. The CDR3: CASSAEQGATDTQYF. The CDR3 bases are TGTGCCAGCAGTGCGGAACAGGGGGCGACTGATACGCAGTATTTT.

The gene calls are TRBV5-1 and TRBJ2-7; 7 bases line up with TRBD1. In germline, CDR1 is SGHRS, CDR2 YFSETQ. The CDR3 consists of 13 residues. V lost 1 base, J lost 5 bases, and 3 bases stayed unmatched. CDR3 region: CASSLHRGDEQYF. CDR3 bases: TGCGCCAGCAGCTTGCACAGGGGAGACGAGCAGTACTTC.

This chain uses TRBV18 with TRBJ1-1; the D is unclear. CDR1 KGHSH and CDR2 LQKENI come from the germline V gene. The CDR3 is 15 amino acids. V lost 4 bases, J lost 11 bases, and 23 bases lay in between. The CDR3: CASSRGTGPQAGAFF. DNA of the CDR3: TGTGCCAGCTCACGAGGAACCGGGCCCCAGGCGGGGGCTTTCTTT.

This clone was seen only once. The chain carries TRBV6-1 and TRBJ2-3; the match to TRBD2 covers 7 bases. The V segment lost 1 base and the J segment 0 bases; nucleotides outside the gene matches: 4. This CDR3 contains 16 residues. Germline lookup yields CDR1 MNHNS and CDR2 SASEGT. CDR3 bases: TGTGCCAGCAGTGAAGGGGTGGGGGGGAGCACAGATACGCAGTATTTT. It codes for CASSEGVGGSTDTQYF.